One and the same sample provided the 10 T cell receptor beta chains below, sequenced in a study of T cell repertoires in cytomegalovirus infection. Their target antigens are unknown. From the reads, TCRdb called clonotypes with MiXCR, one entry per CDR3 protein. The sample includes some 590,000 distinct CDR3 sequences, under 45% seen only once; the top ten take 40% to 60%. Sample: cultured PBMCs, taken from culture after CMV antigen stimulation. The receptors come from a human donor in good health (CMV status not recorded). Some clones in this sample may be carry-over from other donors' samples.

The chain employs TRBV6-1 and TRBJ2-4; D remains unclear. The V end was cut by 0 bases, the J end by 0 bases, with 12 bases between. The length of the CDR3 is 17 residues. Germline V gene lookup returns CDR1 MNHNS and CDR2 SASEGT. The CDR3 nucleotides read TGTGCCAGCAGTGAAGCCGTCCTACCACTAGCCAAAAACATTCAGTACTTC. It specifies CASSEAVLPLAKNIQYF.

The V call is TRBV11-2, the J call TRBJ1-1; D not resolved. Germline V gene data show CDR1 as SGHAT and CDR2 as FQNNGV. Trimming removed 0 bases from V and 3 bases from J, with 11 bases in between. The CDR3 sequence is 15 residues long. CDR3 sequence reads: CASSLDPSVDTEAFF. In nucleotides, the CDR3 is TGTGCCAGCAGCTTAGATCCATCGGTAGACACTGAAGCTTTCTTT.

This clonotype was detected many times. The rearrangement uses TRBV19 and TRBJ1-4; no clear D. Germline V gene lookup returns CDR1 LNHDA and CDR2 SQIVND (reference sequence). The CDR3 runs to 14 residues. V lost 2 bases and J 5 bases, leaving 9 bases between the germline ends. The CDR3 loop is CASSIQALNEKLFF. CDR3 in DNA: TGTGCCAGTAGTATACAGGCCCTAAATGAAAAACTGTTTTTT.

CDR3 DNA: TGTGCCAGCAGCAGCGGTGGGTTCTCCTACAATGAGCAGTTCTTC. Its protein is CASSSGGFSYNEQFF. The V call is TRBV6-8, the J call TRBJ2-1; possible D gene TRBD2, 5 bases. Trimming took 6 bases from V and 0 from J, leaving 12 bases between them. The CDR3 runs to 15 residues. In germline, CDR1 is MNHGY, CDR2 SAAAGT.

The rearrangement links TRBV10-3 to TRBJ1-4, with a weak D call TRBD1 (5 bases). Germline CDR1 reads ENHRY; CDR2 reads SYGVKD. The CDR3 consists of 12 residues. V lost 8 bases and J lost 8, with 12 bases in between. The CDR3 nucleotides are TGTGCCATCTCCAGGGAGGACGAAAAACTGTTTTTT. It is translated as CAISREDEKLFF.

This clonotype was recorded at least ten times. The chain joins TRBV13 to TRBJ1-1; 7 positions match TRBD1. The CDR3 covers 16 residues. CDR1 is PRHDT, CDR2 FYEKMQ, per germline (reference sequence). V shed 4 bases and J 2 bases; nucleotides not matched to a gene: 10. The CDR3 sequence: CASSSDRTVSNTEAFF. The CDR3, as DNA: TGTGCCAGCAGCTCGGACAGGACTGTGTCCAACACTGAAGCTTTCTTT. The full variable domain, in which reference TRBV13 and TRBJ1-1 provide the parts outside the CDR3, is AAGVIQSPRHLIKEKRETATLKCYPIPRHDTVYWYQQGPGQDPQFLISFYEKMQSDKGSIPDRFSAQQFSDYHSELNMSSLELGDSALYFCASSSDRTVSNTEAFFGQGTRLTVV.

The chain couples TRBV10-3 to TRBJ1-3; tentative D call: TRBD1 (5 bases). Trimming shortened V by 0 bases and J by 5 bases, and 11 bases separated the two germline ends. This CDR3 is built from 15 residues. Per the germline V gene, CDR1 is ENHRY and CDR2 is SYGVKD. The CDR3 DNA reads as TGTGCCATCAGTGAGTCGTGGCAGGGAAGAAACACCATATATTTT. This gives the protein CAISESWQGRNTIYF.

The genes are TRBV4-1 and TRBJ1-6, with D maybe TRBD1 (6 bases). The ends were cut back, 2 bases at V and 7 bases at J, with 15 bases in the middle. This CDR3 spans 16 amino acids. CDR1 is MGHRA and CDR2 is YSYEKL in the germline V gene. This CDR3 is CASSQPVRGQNSPLHF. CDR3 nucleotide sequence: TGCGCCAGCAGCCAACCAGTCCGTGGACAGAATTCACCCCTCCACTTT.

The sample holds a few counts of this clonotype. The chain couples TRBV7-6 to TRBJ2-1, with TRBD2 identical over 10 bases. CDR3 size: 15 residues. The V segment lost 1 base and the J segment 7 bases; nucleotides outside the gene matches: 4. Germline V CDR1 and CDR2: SGHVS, FNYEAQ. CDR3 region: CASSLEASGGNEQFF. As DNA, the CDR3 is TGTGCCAGCAGCTTAGAGGCTAGCGGGGGAAATGAGCAGTTCTTC.

This clonotype was seen more than once but under ten times. This chain uses TRBV7-6 with TRBJ2-3; D remains unclear. The germline CDR1 and CDR2 sequences are SGHVS and FNYEAQ. CDR3 length: 13 residues. V dropped 1 base and J dropped 4 bases, with 6 bases sitting between them. The CDR3 bases are TGTGCCAGCAGCTTAGGGAAGTCAGATACGCAGTATTTT. As protein: CASSLGKSDTQYF.